This T cell receptor (beta chain) is from a study of monozygotic twins with inflammatory bowel disease. Each of TCRalpha and TCRbeta cDNA went through two nested PCRs, lasting approximately 16 and 10 cycles. Using the 5' RACE reads, TCRdb records one entry per CDR3 protein without DNA. The sample has some 200,000 distinct CDR3 sequences. The CDR3 contains 14 residues. Germline V CDR1 and CDR2: SQVTM, ANQGSEA. This chain links TRBV29-1 with TRBJ1-2; TCRdb lists TRBD1, though no DNA is available to test this call. Sequenced material: blood. The TCR comes from a human donor with ulcerative colitis or Crohn's disease, or a healthy co-twin of an affected twin (not recorded which). The CDR3: CSVLGTRTNYGYTF.